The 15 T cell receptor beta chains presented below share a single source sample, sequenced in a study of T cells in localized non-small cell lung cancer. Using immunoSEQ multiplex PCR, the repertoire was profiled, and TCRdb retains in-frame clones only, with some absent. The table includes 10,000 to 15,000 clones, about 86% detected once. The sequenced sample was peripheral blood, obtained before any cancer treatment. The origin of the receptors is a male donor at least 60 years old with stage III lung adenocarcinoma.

The CDR3 here is CASGEQGVRSYEQYF. The CDR3 DNA follows: TGTGCCAGCGGCGAACAGGGGGTGCGATCCTACGAGCAGTACTTC. This chain links TRBV6-1 with TRBJ2-7; the match to TRBD1 covers 8 bases. The V gene's germline CDR1 is MNHNS and CDR2 SASEGT. This CDR3 region has 15 residues. V lost 8 bases and J lost 1; bases outside the gene matches: 10.

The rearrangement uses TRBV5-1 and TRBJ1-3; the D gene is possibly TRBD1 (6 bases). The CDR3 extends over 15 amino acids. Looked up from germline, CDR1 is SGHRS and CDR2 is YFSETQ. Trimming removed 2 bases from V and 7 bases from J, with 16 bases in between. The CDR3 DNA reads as TGCGCCAGCAGCTTATTCGGGGGGCCCTGGAACACCATATATTTT. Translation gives CASSLFGGPWNTIYF.

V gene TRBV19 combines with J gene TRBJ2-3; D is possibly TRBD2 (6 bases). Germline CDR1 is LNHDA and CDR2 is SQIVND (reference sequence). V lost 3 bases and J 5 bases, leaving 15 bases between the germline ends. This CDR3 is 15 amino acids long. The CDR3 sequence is CASSMEGSPLDTQYF. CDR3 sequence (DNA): TGTGCCAGTAGTATGGAGGGTTCTCCCCTAGATACGCAGTATTTT.

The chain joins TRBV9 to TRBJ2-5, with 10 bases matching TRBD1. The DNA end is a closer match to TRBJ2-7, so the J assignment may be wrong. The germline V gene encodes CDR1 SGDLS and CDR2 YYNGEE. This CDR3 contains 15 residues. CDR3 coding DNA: TGTGCCAGCAGCGTAGCGACAGGGGGCTACTACGAGCAGTACTTC. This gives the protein CASSVATGGYYEQYF.

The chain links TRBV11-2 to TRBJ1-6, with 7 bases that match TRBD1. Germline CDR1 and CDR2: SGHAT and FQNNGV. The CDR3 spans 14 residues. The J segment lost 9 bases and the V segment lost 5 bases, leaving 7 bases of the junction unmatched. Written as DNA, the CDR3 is TGTGCCAGCAGCCAAGACAGGGTCGGTTCACCCCTCCACTTT. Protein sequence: CASSQDRVGSPLHF.

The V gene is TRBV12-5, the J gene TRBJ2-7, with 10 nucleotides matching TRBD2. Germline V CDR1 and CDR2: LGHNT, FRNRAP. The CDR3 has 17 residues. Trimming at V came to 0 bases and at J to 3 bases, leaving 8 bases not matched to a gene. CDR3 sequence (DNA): TGTGCTAGTGGTTTGGTACCGGGGACTAGCGATTTCTACGAGCAGTACTTC. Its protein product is CASGLVPGTSDFYEQYF. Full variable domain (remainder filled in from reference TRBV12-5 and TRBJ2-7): DARVTQTPRHKVTEMGQEVTMRCQPILGHNTVFWYRQTMMQGLELLAYFRNRAPLDDSGMPKDRFSAEMPDATLATLKIQPSEPRDSAVYFCASGLVPGTSDFYEQYFGPGTRLTVT.

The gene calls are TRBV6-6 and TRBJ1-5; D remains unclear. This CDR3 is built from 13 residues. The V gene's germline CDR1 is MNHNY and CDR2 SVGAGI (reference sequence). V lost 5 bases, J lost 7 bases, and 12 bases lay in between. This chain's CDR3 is CASSTGVQQPQHF. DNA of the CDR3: TGTGCCAGCAGTACCGGGGTGCAACAGCCCCAGCATTTT.

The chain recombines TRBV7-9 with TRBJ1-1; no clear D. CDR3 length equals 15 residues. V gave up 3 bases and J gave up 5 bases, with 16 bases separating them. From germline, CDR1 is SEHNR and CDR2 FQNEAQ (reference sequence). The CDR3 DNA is TGTGCCAGCAGCTTGATGCGGACGGAGAAAACTGAAGCTTTCTTT. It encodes CASSLMRTEKTEAFF. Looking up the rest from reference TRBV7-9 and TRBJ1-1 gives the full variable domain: DTGVSQNPRHKITKRGQNVTFRCDPISEHNRLYWYRQTLGQGPEFLTYFQNEAQLEKSRLLSDRFSAERPKGSFSTLEIQRTEQGDSAMYLCASSLMRTEKTEAFFGQGTRLTVV.

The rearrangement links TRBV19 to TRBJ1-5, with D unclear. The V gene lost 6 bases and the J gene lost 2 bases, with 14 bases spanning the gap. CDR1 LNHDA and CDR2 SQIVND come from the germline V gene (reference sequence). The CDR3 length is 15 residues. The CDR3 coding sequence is TGTGCCAGTAGATTGACATGGAATGGCAATCAGCCCCAGCATTTT. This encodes CASRLTWNGNQPQHF. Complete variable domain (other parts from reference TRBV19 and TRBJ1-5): DGGITQSPKYLFRKEGQNVTLSCEQNLNHDAMYWYRQDPGQGLRLIYYSQIVNDFQKGDIAEGYSVSREKKESFPLTVTSAQKNPTAFYLCASRLTWNGNQPQHFGDGTRLSIL.

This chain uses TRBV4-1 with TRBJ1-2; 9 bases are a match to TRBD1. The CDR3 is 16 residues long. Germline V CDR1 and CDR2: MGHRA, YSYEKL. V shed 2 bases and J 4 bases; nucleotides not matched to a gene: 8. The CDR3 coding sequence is TGCGCCAGCAGCCAACCCGGGACAGGGAAGAGCTATGGCTACACCTTC. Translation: CASSQPGTGKSYGYTF.

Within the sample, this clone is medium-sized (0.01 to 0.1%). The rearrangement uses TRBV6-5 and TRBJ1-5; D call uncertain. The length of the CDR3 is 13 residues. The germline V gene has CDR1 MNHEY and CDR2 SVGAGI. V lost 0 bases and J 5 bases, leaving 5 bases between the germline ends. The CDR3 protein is CASSYSIHQPQHF. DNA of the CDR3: TGTGCCAGCAGTTACTCCATTCATCAGCCCCAGCATTTT.

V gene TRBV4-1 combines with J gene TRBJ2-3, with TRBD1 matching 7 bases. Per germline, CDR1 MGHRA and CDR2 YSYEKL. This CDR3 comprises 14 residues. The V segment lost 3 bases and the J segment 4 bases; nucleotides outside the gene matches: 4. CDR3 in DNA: TGCGCCAGCAGCCACCCGACAGGGCCAGATACGCAGTATTTT. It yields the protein CASSHPTGPDTQYF.

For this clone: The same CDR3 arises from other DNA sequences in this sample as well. CDR3 protein: CASRQETDHGYTF. The CDR3 DNA follows: TGTGCCAGCAGACAAGAGACGGACCATGGCTACACCTTC. The rearrangement uses TRBV7-9 and TRBJ1-2; D is ambiguous. Trimming pared 6 bases from V and 6 bases from J, leaving 14 bases between. This CDR3 region has 13 residues. CDR1 and CDR2 from the germline V gene are SEHNR and FQNEAQ (reference sequence).

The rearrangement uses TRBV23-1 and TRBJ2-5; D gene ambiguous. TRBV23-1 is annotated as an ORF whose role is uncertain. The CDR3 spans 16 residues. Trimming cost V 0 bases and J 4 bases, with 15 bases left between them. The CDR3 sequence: CASSQSLDAVGETQYF. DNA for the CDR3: TGCGCCAGCAGTCAATCCCTGGACGCCGTCGGAGAGACCCAGTACTTC.

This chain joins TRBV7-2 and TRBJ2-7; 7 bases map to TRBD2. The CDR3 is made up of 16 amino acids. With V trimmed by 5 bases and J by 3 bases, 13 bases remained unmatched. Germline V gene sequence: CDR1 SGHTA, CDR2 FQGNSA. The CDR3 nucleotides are TGTGCCAGCAGCCCCCATTCTGCGGGGGTTGGCTACGAGCAGTACTTC. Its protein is CASSPHSAGVGYEQYF. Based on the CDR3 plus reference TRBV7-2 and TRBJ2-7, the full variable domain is GAGVSQSPSNKVTEKGKDVELRCDPISGHTALYWYRQSLGQGLEFLIYFQGNSAPDKSGLPSDRFSAERTGGSVSTLTIQRTQQEDSAVYLCASSPHSAGVGYEQYFGPGTRLTVT.